This TCR beta chain was identified during a study of blood T cell repertoires in COVID-19. About the study: Acute-phase and convalescent COVID-19 samples originated in the United States, Italy and Spain. PBMCs, B-cell-depleted T cells, or T cells were the source of the cDNA or gDNA that made up the material.

TCRdb's table, derived via immunoSEQ multiplex PCR, lists solely in-frame clones and lacks some. The sample gives approximately 290,000 clones, 70% to 90% of which show up once; 4% to 4.5% is in the top ten. Trimming pared 0 bases from V and 6 bases from J, leaving 12 bases between. CDR3 length equals 15 residues. The germline CDR1 and CDR2 sequences are LNHNV and YYDKDF (reference sequence). All recovered Cohort 3 donors got two negative PCRs, got clearance, or saw symptom resolution. The clonotype comes from a woman between 25 and 40 years old who had recovered from COVID-19. The sequencing sample was made of PBMCs or T cells enriched from blood (not recorded which). This chain connects TRBV15 to TRBJ1-5; D uncertain. The CDR3 here is CATSRDWRTAQPQHF. The CDR3 DNA sequence: TGTGCCACCAGCAGAGATTGGAGGACGGCTCAGCCCCAGCATTTT.